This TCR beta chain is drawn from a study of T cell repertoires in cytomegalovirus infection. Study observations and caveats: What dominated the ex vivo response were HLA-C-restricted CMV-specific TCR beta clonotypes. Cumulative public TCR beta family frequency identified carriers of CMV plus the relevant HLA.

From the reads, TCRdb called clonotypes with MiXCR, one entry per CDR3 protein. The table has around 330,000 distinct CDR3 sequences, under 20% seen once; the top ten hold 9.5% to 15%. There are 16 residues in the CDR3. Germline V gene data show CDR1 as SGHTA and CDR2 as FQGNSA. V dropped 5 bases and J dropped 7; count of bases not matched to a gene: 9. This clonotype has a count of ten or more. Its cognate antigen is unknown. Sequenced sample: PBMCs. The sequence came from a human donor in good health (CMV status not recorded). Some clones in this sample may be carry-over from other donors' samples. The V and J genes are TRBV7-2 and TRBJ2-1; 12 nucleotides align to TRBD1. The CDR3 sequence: CASSPTGTGGTNEQFF. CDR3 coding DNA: TGTGCCAGCAGCCCGACCGGGACAGGGGGCACGAATGAGCAGTTCTTC.